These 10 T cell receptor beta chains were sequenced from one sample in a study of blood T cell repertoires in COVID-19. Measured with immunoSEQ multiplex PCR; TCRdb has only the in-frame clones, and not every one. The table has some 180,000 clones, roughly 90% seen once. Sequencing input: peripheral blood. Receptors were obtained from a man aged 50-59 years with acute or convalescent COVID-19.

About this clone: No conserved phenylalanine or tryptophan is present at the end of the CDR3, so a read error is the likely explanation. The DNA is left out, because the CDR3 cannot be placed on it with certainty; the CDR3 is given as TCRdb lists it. CDR3 residues: CASSLAQGDTSL. The V and J genes are TRBV28 and TRBJ2-7; the table's D gene call, TRBD1, was not cross checked with the DNA. The CDR3 adds up to 12 amino acids, both ends counted. Germline V lookup: CDR1 MDHEN, CDR2 SYDVKM.

CDR3 sequence (DNA): TGCGCCAGCAGCTACACCCCCGGGACAGGGGCGTCCGAGCAGTACTTC. Translating gives CASSYTPGTGASEQYF. The chain recombines TRBV5-1 with TRBJ2-7, with TRBD1 matching 10 bases. J gave up 6 bases and V 3 bases, and 12 bases lay outside the gene matches. There are 16 residues in the CDR3. Germline assignment: CDR1 SGHRS and CDR2 YFSETQ. Drawing the rest from reference TRBV5-1 and TRBJ2-7, the complete variable domain is KAGVTQTPRYLIKTRGQQVTLSCSPISGHRSVSWYQQTPGQGLQFLFEYFSETQRNKGNFPGRFSGRQFSNSRSEMNVSTLELGDSALYLCASSYTPGTGASEQYFGPGTRLTVT.

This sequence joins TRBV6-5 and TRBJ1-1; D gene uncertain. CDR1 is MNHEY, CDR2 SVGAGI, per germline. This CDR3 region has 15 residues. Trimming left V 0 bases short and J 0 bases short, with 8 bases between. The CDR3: CASSYSGGMNTEAFF. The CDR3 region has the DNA TGTGCCAGCAGTTACTCGGGCGGGATGAACACTGAAGCTTTCTTT.

The CDR3 reads CASSSTGERAGELFF. The CDR3 DNA is TGTGCCAGCAGTTCGACCGGGGAGAGGGCCGGGGAGCTGTTTTTT. The chain joins TRBV6-5 to TRBJ2-2, with a tentative D call TRBD2 (5 bases). The length of the CDR3 is 15 residues. Looked up from germline, CDR1 is MNHEY and CDR2 is SVGAGI. V was cut by 4 bases and J by 6 bases, with 15 bases left in between.

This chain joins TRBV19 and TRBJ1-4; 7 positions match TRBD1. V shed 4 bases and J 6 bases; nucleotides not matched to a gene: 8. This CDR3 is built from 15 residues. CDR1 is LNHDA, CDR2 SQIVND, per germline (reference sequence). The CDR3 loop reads CASSTLDRRDEKLFF. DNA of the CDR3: TGTGCCAGTAGTACCTTGGACAGGCGGGATGAAAAACTGTTTTTT.

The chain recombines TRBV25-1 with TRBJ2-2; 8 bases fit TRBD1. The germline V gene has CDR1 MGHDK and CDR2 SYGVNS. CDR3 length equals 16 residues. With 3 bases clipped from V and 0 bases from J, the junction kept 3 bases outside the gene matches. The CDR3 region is CASSDPGGPNTGELFF. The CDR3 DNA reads TGTGCCAGCAGTGACCCAGGGGGCCCGAACACCGGGGAGCTGTTTTTT.

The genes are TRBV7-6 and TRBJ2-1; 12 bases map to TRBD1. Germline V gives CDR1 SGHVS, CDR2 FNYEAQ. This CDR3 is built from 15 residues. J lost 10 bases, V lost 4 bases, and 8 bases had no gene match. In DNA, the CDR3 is TGTGCCAGCAGCTCACCGGGACAGGGGGCGTGGGAGCAGTTCTTC. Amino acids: CASSSPGQGAWEQFF.

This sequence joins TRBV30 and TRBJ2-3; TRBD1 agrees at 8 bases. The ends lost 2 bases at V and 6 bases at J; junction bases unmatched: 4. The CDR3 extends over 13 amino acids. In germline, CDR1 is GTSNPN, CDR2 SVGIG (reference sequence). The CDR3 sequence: CAWSQGAADTQYF. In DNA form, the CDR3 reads TGTGCCTGGAGTCAGGGGGCTGCGGATACGCAGTATTTT.

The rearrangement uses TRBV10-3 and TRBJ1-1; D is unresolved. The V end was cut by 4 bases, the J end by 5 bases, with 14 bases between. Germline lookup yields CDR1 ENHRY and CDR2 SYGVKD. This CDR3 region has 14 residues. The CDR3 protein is CAISGRESWTEAFF. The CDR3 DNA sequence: TGTGCCATCAGTGGTCGGGAATCATGGACTGAAGCTTTCTTT.

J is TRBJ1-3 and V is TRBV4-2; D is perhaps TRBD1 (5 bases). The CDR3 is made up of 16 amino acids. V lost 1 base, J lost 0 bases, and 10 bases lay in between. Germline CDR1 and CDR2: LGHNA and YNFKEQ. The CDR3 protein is CASSQAFGGSGNTIYF. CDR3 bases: TGTGCCAGCAGCCAAGCCTTCGGGGGCTCTGGAAACACCATATATTTT.